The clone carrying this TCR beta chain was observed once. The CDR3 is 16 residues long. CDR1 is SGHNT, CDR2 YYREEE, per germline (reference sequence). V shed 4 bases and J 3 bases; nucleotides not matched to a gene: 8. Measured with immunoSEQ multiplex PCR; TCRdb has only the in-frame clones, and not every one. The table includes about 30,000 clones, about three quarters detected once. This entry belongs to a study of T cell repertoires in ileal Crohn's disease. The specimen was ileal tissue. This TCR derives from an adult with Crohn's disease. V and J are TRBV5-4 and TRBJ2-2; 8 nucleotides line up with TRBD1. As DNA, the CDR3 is TGTGCCAGCAGCCGTAAGGACAGGGCCTACACCGGGGAGCTGTTTTTT. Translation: CASSRKDRAYTGELFF.